These 10 T cell receptor beta chains were all obtained from the same sample, sequenced in a study of blood T cell repertoires in COVID-19. Assay: immunoSEQ multiplex PCR; the TCRdb copy retains only in-frame clones and omits some. The sample contains around 470,000 clones, about 88% of which appear only once. The sequenced sample was peripheral blood. The receptors stem from a man between 18 and 29 years old with COVID-19, enrolled during active disease.

The V gene is TRBV15, the J gene TRBJ2-7; possible D gene TRBD2, 6 bases. Between the trimmed V and J ends, which lost 3 bases and 9 bases, there was a span of 15 bases. This CDR3 region has 13 residues. The germline CDR1 and CDR2 sequences are LNHNV and YYDKDF (reference sequence). CDR3 DNA sequence: TGTGCCACCAGCAGGGAGGGGACGCTAACGCAGTACTTC. It is translated as CATSREGTLTQYF.

This chain links TRBV2 with TRBJ2-1; 9 bases are shared with TRBD1. This CDR3 is built from 15 residues. The V and J ends lost 4 bases and 3 bases, in that order; junction bases with no gene match: 4. CDR1 and CDR2 (germline): SNHLY, FYNNEI. CDR3 loop: CASSVGDRVYNEQFF. As DNA, the CDR3 is TGTGCCAGCAGTGTAGGGGACAGGGTCTACAATGAGCAGTTCTTC.

The CDR3 loop is CASRLSLAYEQYF. The CDR3 DNA sequence: TGTGCCAGCCGACTCAGCCTAGCCTACGAGCAGTACTTC. The V gene is TRBV11-2, the J gene TRBJ2-7; D not resolved. The CDR3 loop spans 13 amino acids. V lost 8 bases to trimming and J lost 2 bases, with 13 bases between them. Per the germline V gene, CDR1 is SGHAT and CDR2 is FQNNGV.

The rearrangement joins TRBV28 to TRBJ2-1; D gene ambiguous. Trimming stripped 2 bases from V and 9 bases from J, with 8 bases between. The germline V gene has CDR1 MDHEN and CDR2 SYDVKM. This CDR3 contains 12 residues. The CDR3 loop reads CASSLTYGEQFF. CDR3 in DNA: TGTGCCAGCAGTTTAACGTACGGTGAGCAGTTCTTC.

V usage is TRBV9 and J usage is TRBJ2-1; D perhaps matches TRBD1 (6 bases). Germline CDR1 reads SGDLS; CDR2 reads YYNGEE. The CDR3 has 15 amino acids. Trimming took 3 bases from V and 8 from J, leaving 18 bases between them. The CDR3 sequence: CASSAEGVYIYEQFF. The CDR3 nucleotides are TGTGCCAGCAGCGCCGAGGGGGTTTATATCTATGAGCAGTTCTTC.

The genes are TRBV4-2 and TRBJ2-5, with 12 bases matching TRBD2. This CDR3 contains 18 residues. With V trimmed by 4 bases and J by 3 bases, 12 bases remained unmatched. Germline values: CDR1 LGHNA, CDR2 YNFKEQ. Here the CDR3 reads CASSPTRALAGGKETQYF. The CDR3 nucleotides are TGTGCCAGCAGCCCAACGCGCGCGCTAGCGGGAGGGAAAGAGACCCAGTACTTC.

The chain links TRBV2 to TRBJ1-6, with TRBD1 identical over 7 bases. This CDR3 has 13 amino acids. Germline CDR1 reads SNHLY; CDR2 reads FYNNEI. The V gene end was trimmed by 4 bases and the J gene end by 15 bases; junction bases not matched to a gene: 9. The CDR3 DNA reads TGTGCCAGCAGTGTCCTGGCAGGGACAGACCTCCACTTT. It codes for CASSVLAGTDLHF.

V gene TRBV28 combines with J gene TRBJ2-2, with 8 nucleotides matching TRBD2. With V trimmed by 6 bases and J by 0 bases, 3 bases remained unmatched. CDR1 is MDHEN and CDR2 is SYDVKM in the germline V gene. This CDR3 is 15 amino acids long. DNA for the CDR3: TGTGCCAGCAGGGGGGGACTAGCGAACACCGGGGAGCTGTTTTTT. Its translation: CASRGGLANTGELFF.

The V gene is TRBV5-1, the J gene TRBJ2-1, with 8 bases aligning to TRBD2. The germline CDR1 and CDR2 sequences are SGHRS and YFSETQ. V gave up 2 bases and J gave up 7 bases; unmatched junction bases: 8. This CDR3 region has 15 residues. CDR3 sequence (DNA): TGCGCCAGCAGCTTTCGGGAGGGCCCCATTAATGAGCAGTTCTTC. It encodes CASSFREGPINEQFF.

The gene calls are TRBV18 and TRBJ1-4, with TRBD1 matching 7 bases. The CDR3 spans 17 residues. The J segment lost 0 bases and the V segment lost 3 bases, leaving 7 bases of the junction unmatched. Germline CDR1 reads KGHSH; CDR2 reads LQKENI. The DNA of the CDR3 is TGTGCCAGCTCACCGACAGGGAATGTTGCAACTAATGAAAAACTGTTTTTT. Amino acids: CASSPTGNVATNEKLFF.